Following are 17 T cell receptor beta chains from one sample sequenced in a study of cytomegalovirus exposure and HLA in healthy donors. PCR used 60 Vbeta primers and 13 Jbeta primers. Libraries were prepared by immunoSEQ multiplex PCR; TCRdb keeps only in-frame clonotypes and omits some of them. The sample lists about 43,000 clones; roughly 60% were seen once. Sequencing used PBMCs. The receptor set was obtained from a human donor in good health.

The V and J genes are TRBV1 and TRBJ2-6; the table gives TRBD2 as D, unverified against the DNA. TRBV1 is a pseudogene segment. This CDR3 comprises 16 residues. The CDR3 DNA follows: TGCACCAGCAGCCTCTACTCACTGCTGGGGGCCAACGTCCTGACTTTC. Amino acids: CTSSLYSLLGANVLTF.

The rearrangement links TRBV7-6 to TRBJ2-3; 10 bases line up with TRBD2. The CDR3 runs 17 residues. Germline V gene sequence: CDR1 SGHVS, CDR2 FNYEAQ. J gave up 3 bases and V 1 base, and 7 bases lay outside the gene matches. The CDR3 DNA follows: TGTGCCAGCAGCTTAGGGGTAGCGGGGGGTTTTACAGATACGCAGTATTTT. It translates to CASSLGVAGGFTDTQYF.

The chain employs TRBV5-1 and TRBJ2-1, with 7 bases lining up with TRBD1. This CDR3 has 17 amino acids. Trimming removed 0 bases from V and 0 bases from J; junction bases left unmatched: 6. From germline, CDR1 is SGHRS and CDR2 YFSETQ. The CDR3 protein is CASSLDMTGSSYNEQFF. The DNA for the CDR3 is TGCGCCAGCAGCTTGGACATGACAGGGAGCTCCTACAATGAGCAGTTCTTC.

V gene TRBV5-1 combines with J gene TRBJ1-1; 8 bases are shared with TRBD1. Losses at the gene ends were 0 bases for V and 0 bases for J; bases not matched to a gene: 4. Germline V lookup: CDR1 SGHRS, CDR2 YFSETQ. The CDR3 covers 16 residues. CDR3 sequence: CASSLGQGTVNTEAFF. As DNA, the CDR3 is TGCGCCAGCAGCTTGGGACAGGGGACAGTGAACACTGAAGCTTTCTTT. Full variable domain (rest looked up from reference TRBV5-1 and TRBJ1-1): KAGVTQTPRYLIKTRGQQVTLSCSPISGHRSVSWYQQTPGQGLQFLFEYFSETQRNKGNFPGRFSGRQFSNSRSEMNVSTLELGDSALYLCASSLGQGTVNTEAFFGQGTRLTVV.

The CDR3 nucleotides read TGTGCCACCAGCAGAGCTGCGCTCAGGGGTTACTATGGCTACACCTTC. It encodes CATSRAALRGYYGYTF. The chain is built from TRBV15 and TRBJ1-2; weak D call: TRBD1 (6 bases). The V and J ends lost 1 base and 3 bases respectively, with 15 bases between them. The CDR3 extends over 16 amino acids. The germline CDR1 and CDR2 sequences are LNHNV and YYDKDF (reference sequence).

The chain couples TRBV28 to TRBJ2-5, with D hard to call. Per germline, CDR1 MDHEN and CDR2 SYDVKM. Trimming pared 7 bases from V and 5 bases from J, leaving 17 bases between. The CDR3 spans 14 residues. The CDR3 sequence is CASTLDGVSETQYF. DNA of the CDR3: TGTGCCAGCACCCTAGACGGAGTTTCGGAGACCCAGTACTTC.

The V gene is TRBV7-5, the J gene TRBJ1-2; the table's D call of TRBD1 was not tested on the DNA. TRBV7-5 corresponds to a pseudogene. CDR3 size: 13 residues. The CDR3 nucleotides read TGTGCCAGAAGCCGGGACAGGGGTGGGGGCTACACCTTC. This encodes CARSRDRGGGYTF.

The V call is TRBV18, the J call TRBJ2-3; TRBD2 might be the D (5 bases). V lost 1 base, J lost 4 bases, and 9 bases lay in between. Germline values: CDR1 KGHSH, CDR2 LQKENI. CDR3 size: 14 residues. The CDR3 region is CASSPQARADTQYF. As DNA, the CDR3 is TGTGCCAGCTCACCACAGGCGAGGGCAGATACGCAGTATTTT.

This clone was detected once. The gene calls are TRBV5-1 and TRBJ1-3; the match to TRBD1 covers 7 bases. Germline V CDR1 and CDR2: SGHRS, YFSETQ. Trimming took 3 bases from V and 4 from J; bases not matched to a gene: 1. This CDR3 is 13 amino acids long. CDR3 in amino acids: CASSSDRGNTIYF. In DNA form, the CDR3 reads TGCGCCAGCAGCTCGGACAGGGGAAACACCATATATTTT.

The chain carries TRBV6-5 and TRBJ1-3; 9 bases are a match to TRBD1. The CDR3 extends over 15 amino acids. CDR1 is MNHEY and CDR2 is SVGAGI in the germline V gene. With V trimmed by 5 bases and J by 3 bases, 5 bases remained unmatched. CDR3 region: CASSTGGGFGNTIYF. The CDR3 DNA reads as TGTGCCAGCAGTACAGGGGGCGGTTTTGGAAACACCATATATTTT.

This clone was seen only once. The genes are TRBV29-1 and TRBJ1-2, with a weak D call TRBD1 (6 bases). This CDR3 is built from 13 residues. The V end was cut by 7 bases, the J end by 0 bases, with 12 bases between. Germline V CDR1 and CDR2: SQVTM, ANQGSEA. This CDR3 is CSATTGANYGYTF. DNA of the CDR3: TGCAGCGCCACGACAGGAGCTAACTATGGCTACACCTTC.

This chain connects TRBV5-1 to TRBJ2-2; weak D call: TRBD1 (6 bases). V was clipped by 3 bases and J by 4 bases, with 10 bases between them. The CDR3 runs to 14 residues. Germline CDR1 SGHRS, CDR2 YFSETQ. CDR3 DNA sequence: TGCGCCAGCAGCTCAGGGGTTGGCACCGGGGAGCTGTTTTTT. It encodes CASSSGVGTGELFF.

CDR3 sequence (DNA): TGTGCCAGCAGTGACTTACCGGGACAGGGGTATGGCTACACCTTC. This encodes CASSDLPGQGYGYTF. The chain recombines TRBV6-4 with TRBJ1-2; 10 nucleotides line up with TRBD1. The CDR3 is made up of 15 amino acids. Germline V gene lookup returns CDR1 MRHNA and CDR2 SNTAGT. V shed 1 base and J 5 bases; nucleotides not matched to a gene: 4.

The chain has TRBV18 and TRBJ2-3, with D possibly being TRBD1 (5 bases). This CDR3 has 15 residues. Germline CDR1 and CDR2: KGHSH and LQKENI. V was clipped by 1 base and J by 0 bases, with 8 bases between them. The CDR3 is CASSPRAGSTDTQYF. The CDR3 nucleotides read TGTGCCAGCTCACCACGAGCAGGGAGCACAGATACGCAGTATTTT.

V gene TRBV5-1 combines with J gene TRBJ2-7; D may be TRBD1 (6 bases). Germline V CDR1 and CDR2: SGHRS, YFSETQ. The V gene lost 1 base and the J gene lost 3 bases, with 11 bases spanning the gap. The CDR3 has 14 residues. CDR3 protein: CASSLMQGFYEQYF. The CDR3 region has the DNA TGCGCCAGCAGCTTGATGCAGGGGTTCTACGAGCAGTACTTC.

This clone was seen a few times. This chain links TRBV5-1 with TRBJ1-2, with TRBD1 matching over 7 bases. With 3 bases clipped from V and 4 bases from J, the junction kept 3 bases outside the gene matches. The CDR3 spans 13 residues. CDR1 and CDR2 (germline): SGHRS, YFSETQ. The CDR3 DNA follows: TGCGCCAGCAGCTGGGGACAGAGCTATGGCTACACCTTC. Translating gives CASSWGQSYGYTF.

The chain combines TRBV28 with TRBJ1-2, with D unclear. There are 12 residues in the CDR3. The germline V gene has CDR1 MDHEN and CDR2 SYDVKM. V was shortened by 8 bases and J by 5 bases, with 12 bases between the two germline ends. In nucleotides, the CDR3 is TGTGCCAGCGCCTGGGGAGTATATGGCTACACCTTC. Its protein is CASAWGVYGYTF.